This record covers a single TCR beta chain. What it binds is unknown. The data belong to a study of CD8 T cells in ankylosing spondylitis. Study findings and constraints: Made up of fewer than ten highly homologous variants, a TCR beta motif appeared characteristic of ankylosing spondylitis blood.

TCRdb itself ran the 5' RACE reads through MiXCR, one entry per CDR3 protein. In the table there are approximately 300,000 distinct CDR3 sequences, less than 10% of which are singletons. The sequence was collected from a male donor with ankylosing spondylitis. Sequenced material: blood, either unsorted or a sorted T cell fraction (not recorded which).

The CDR3 reads CASGPPSVQNHNEQFF. CDR3 DNA: TGTGCTAGTGGTCCTCCCTCGGTCCAGAACCACAATGAGCAGTTCTTC. The chain carries TRBV12-5 and TRBJ2-1, with unresolved D. Trimming shortened V by 5 bases and J by 5 bases, and 19 bases separated the two germline ends. The CDR3 totals 16 residues. CDR1 and CDR2 (germline): LGHNT, FRNRAP.